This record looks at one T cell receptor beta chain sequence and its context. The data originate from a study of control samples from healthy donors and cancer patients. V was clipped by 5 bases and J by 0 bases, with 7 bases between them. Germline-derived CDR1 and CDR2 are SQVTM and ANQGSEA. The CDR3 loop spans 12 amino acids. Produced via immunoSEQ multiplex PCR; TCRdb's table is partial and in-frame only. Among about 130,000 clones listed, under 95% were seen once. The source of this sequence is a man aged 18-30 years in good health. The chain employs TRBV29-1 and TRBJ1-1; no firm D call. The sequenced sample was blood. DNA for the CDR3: TGCAGCGTTCGGAGGGTGAACACTGAAGCTTTCTTT. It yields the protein CSVRRVNTEAFF.